Below are 14 T cell receptor beta chains sequenced from a single sample in a study of T-cell memory formation after mild COVID-19. TCRdb re-analysed the 5' RACE reads in MiXCR, keeping a single row per CDR3 protein. Among about 360,000 distinct CDR3 sequences listed, 13% to 15% were seen once. Sequenced sample: PBMCs or a T cell subset sorted from them (not recorded which). Source of these receptors: a man aged 18 to 35 who had mild COVID-19 (a few samples of this study predate the infection). Cell type and time point are not known.

This clonotype was counted at least ten times. This chain connects TRBV5-1 to TRBJ1-1; no firm D call. Germline V CDR1 and CDR2: SGHRS, YFSETQ. This CDR3 comprises 17 residues. The V end lost 1 base, the J end lost 4 bases, and 20 bases lay between the germline ends. The DNA for the CDR3 is TGCGCCAGCAGCTTGCGGGTGGTTCTCGGGCCCAGCACTGAAGCTTTCTTT. Amino acid sequence: CASSLRVVLGPSTEAFF. The full variable domain, its missing parts supplied by reference TRBV5-1 and TRBJ1-1, is KAGVTQTPRYLIKTRGQQVTLSCSPISGHRSVSWYQQTPGQGLQFLFEYFSETQRNKGNFPGRFSGRQFSNSRSEMNVSTLELGDSALYLCASSLRVVLGPSTEAFFGQGTRLTVV.

There are many counts of this clonotype. The CDR3 region has the DNA TGTGCCAGCAGTGAAATTCGTGGGGACTCAGCGCAGTATTTT. Translation gives CASSEIRGDSAQYF. The chain uses TRBV2 and TRBJ2-3; D might be TRBD2 (6 bases). The germline CDR1 and CDR2 sequences are SNHLY and FYNNEI. This CDR3 is built from 14 residues. V lost 2 bases to trimming and J lost 10 bases, with 16 bases between them.

This clonotype was seen more than once but under ten times. The chain links TRBV7-9 to TRBJ2-5; D could derive from TRBD1 or TRBD2 (7 bases each). Trimming removed 7 bases from V and 5 bases from J, with 20 bases in between. The germline V gene encodes CDR1 SEHNR and CDR2 FQNEAQ (reference sequence). This CDR3 has 15 residues. CDR3 region: CASIQGDYLWETQYF. DNA for the CDR3: TGTGCCAGCATCCAGGGGGACTACCTGTGGGAGACCCAGTACTTC.

This clonotype was counted a few times. The rearrangement uses TRBV7-2 and TRBJ2-3, with no clear D. Trimming left V 3 bases short and J 0 bases short, with 13 bases between. CDR1 and CDR2 (germline): SGHTA, FQGNSA. There are 16 residues in the CDR3. CDR3 sequence reads: CASSLWVRLSTDTQYF. CDR3 nucleotide sequence: TGTGCCAGCAGCTTGTGGGTACGACTGAGCACAGATACGCAGTATTTT.

The genes are TRBV18 and TRBJ1-1; 7 nucleotides match TRBD1. This CDR3 spans 17 amino acids. After removal of 2 bases from V and 0 bases from J, the junction contained 9 bases not matched to a gene. Germline CDR1 and CDR2: KGHSH and LQKENI. The DNA for the CDR3 is TGTGCCAGCTCACCATATGAGACAGGGAGCATGAACACTGAAGCTTTCTTT. Amino acids: CASSPYETGSMNTEAFF.

The chain joins TRBV29-1 to TRBJ2-7, with 9 bases identical to TRBD2. The ends lost 3 bases at V and 4 bases at J; junction bases unmatched: 10. Germline CDR1 reads SQVTM; CDR2 reads ANQGSEA. This CDR3 comprises 15 residues. The CDR3 sequence: CSVDPGTSPQYEQYV. The DNA of the CDR3 is TGCAGCGTTGATCCTGGGACTAGCCCGCAGTACGAGCAGTACGTC.

The chain uses TRBV28 and TRBJ1-1, with D possibly matching TRBD1 (6 bases). Trimming stripped 3 bases from V and 1 base from J, with 9 bases between. The CDR3 loop spans 14 amino acids. CDR1 and CDR2 (germline): MDHEN, SYDVKM. DNA for the CDR3: TGTGCCAGCAGTTTTCCGGGACAGAACACTGAAGCTTTCTTT. Protein: CASSFPGQNTEAFF. Together with reference TRBV28 and TRBJ1-1, the CDR3 gives the full variable domain: DVKVTQSSRYLVKRTGEKVFLECVQDMDHENMFWYRQDPGLGLRLIYFSYDVKMKEKGDIPEGYSVSREKKERFSLILESASTNQTSMYLCASSFPGQNTEAFFGQGTRLTVV.

The chain employs TRBV6-2 or TRBV6-3 and TRBJ1-6, with 11 bases aligning to TRBD1. V shed 2 bases, J shed 5 bases, and the junction held 5 bases outside the gene matches. CDR1 and CDR2 (germline): MNHEY, SVGEGT. The length of the CDR3 is 17 residues. The CDR3 protein is CASSYRTGGPDNSPLHF. Written as DNA, the CDR3 is TGTGCCAGCAGTTACCGGACAGGGGGCCCCGATAATTCACCCCTCCACTTT.

This clonotype occurred a few times. This chain connects TRBV7-8 to TRBJ1-5; D ambiguous. There are 16 residues in the CDR3. Germline V CDR1 and CDR2: SGHVS, FQNEAQ. Trimming left V 1 base short and J 1 base short, with 11 bases between. CDR3 region: CASSLVEGWSNQPQHF. The DNA of the CDR3 is TGTGCCAGCAGCTTAGTCGAGGGTTGGAGCAATCAGCCCCAGCATTTT.

This clonotype was seen many times. The chain combines TRBV5-1 with TRBJ1-1, with D possibly being TRBD1 (5 bases). This CDR3 has 13 amino acids. Germline V CDR1 and CDR2: SGHRS, YFSETQ. Trimming removed 1 base from V and 4 bases from J, with 8 bases in between. CDR3 loop: CASSLQGGTEAFF. The CDR3 DNA follows: TGCGCCAGCAGCTTGCAGGGAGGCACTGAAGCTTTCTTT.

The chain has TRBV15 and TRBJ2-7; either TRBD1 or TRBD2 may supply D (5 bases each). Germline CDR1 LNHNV, CDR2 YYDKDF (reference sequence). The CDR3 spans 14 residues. V was shortened by 0 bases and J by 7 bases, with 13 bases between the two germline ends. CDR3: CATSRDPAGREQYF. The DNA of the CDR3 is TGTGCCACCAGCAGAGATCCGGCAGGGAGAGAGCAGTACTTC. Full variable domain (missing parts from reference TRBV15 and TRBJ2-7): DAMVIQNPRYQVTQFGKPVTLSCSQTLNHNVMYWYQQKSSQAPKLLFHYYDKDFNNEADTPDNFQSRRPNTSFCFLDIRSPGLGDTAMYLCATSRDPAGREQYFGPGTRLTVT.

J is TRBJ1-5 and V is TRBV4-1; D is uncertain. The CDR3 has 14 residues. The V end lost 4 bases, the J end lost 5 bases, and 12 bases lay between the germline ends. The germline gives CDR1 MGHRA, CDR2 YSYEKL. This CDR3 is CASSPRHPHQPQHF. The CDR3 nucleotides are TGCGCCAGCAGCCCGCGACACCCTCATCAGCCCCAGCATTTT.

This clonotype was observed a handful of times. The chain combines TRBV4-1 with TRBJ2-4; D tentatively fits TRBD1 or TRBD2 (6 bases each). Germline-derived CDR1 and CDR2 are MGHRA and YSYEKL. This CDR3 spans 17 amino acids. V gave up 0 bases and J gave up 7 bases, with 19 bases separating them. CDR3 sequence: CASSQEEGGQLANIQYF. The CDR3 nucleotides are TGCGCCAGCAGCCAAGAAGAGGGGGGCCAACTGGCGAACATTCAGTACTTC.

The sample holds a few counts of this clonotype. V usage is TRBV7-9 and J usage is TRBJ1-3; no firm D call. The CDR3 totals 12 residues. V was shortened by 7 bases and J by 0 bases, with 4 bases between the two germline ends. CDR1 and CDR2 (germline): SEHNR, FQNEAQ (reference sequence). CDR3 DNA sequence: TGTGCCAGCACGCACTCTGGAAACACCATATATTTT. Residues: CASTHSGNTIYF.